These 17 T cell receptor beta chains came from one sample sequenced in a study of cytomegalovirus exposure and HLA in healthy donors. In the PCR, 60 Vbeta and 13 Jbeta primers were used. Clones were read by immunoSEQ multiplex PCR, and TCRdb kept only the in-frame ones, dropping some. The repertoire holds 95,000 to 110,000 clones, with about 81% as singletons. The sequenced material came from PBMCs. These receptors came from a man under 40 in good health and CMV-seropositive.

The chain has TRBV2 and TRBJ1-1, with 7 bases matching TRBD1. The V and J ends lost 6 bases and 4 bases, in that order; junction bases with no gene match: 8. Germline CDR1 is SNHLY and CDR2 is FYNNEI. The CDR3 covers 14 residues. CDR3 region: CASRSEGAGTEAFF. The CDR3 coding sequence is TGTGCCAGCAGGTCGGAGGGGGCGGGCACTGAAGCTTTCTTT.

The chain carries TRBV7-2 and TRBJ2-1, with TRBD2 identical over 10 bases. The V segment lost 6 bases and the J segment 4 bases; nucleotides outside the gene matches: 6. Germline-derived CDR1 and CDR2 are SGHTA and FQGNSA. The CDR3 covers 15 residues. In nucleotides, the CDR3 is TGTGCCAGCAGGACTCTAGCGGGGGAGTACAATGAGCAGTTCTTC. Protein sequence: CASRTLAGEYNEQFF.

This chain's CDR3 is CASSLAGTSTDEQYF. CDR3 nucleotides: TGTGCCAGCAGCTTGGCCGGGACATCTACTGACGAGCAGTACTTC. V usage is TRBV11-2 and J usage is TRBJ2-7, with D possibly matching TRBD1 (6 bases). This CDR3 is 15 amino acids long. Germline values: CDR1 SGHAT, CDR2 FQNNGV. The V and J ends lost 3 bases and 5 bases respectively, with 17 bases between them.

The chain links TRBV23-1 to TRBJ2-5, with a possible D match to TRBD1 (5 bases). TRBV23-1 is annotated as an ORF whose role is uncertain. The CDR3 is 16 amino acids. V lost 0 bases to trimming and J lost 4 bases, with 15 bases between them. The CDR3 bases are TGCGCCAGCAGTCAATCGGGGCAGGGCTCAATAGAGACCCAGTACTTC. Amino acid sequence: CASSQSGQGSIETQYF.

The V gene is TRBV5-4, the J gene TRBJ2-3; D is unresolved. The CDR3 is 14 residues long. Trimming removed 0 bases from V and 4 bases from J, with 9 bases in between. The germline V gene encodes CDR1 SGHNT and CDR2 YYREEE (reference sequence). The CDR3 DNA follows: TGTGCCAGCAGCTTGGCCGGTTTTTCAGATACGCAGTATTTT. This encodes CASSLAGFSDTQYF.

This chain connects TRBV6-1 to TRBJ1-2; 8 bases are a match to TRBD1. CDR3 length equals 14 residues. Germline V gene lookup returns CDR1 MNHNS and CDR2 SASEGT. J gave up 2 bases and V 7 bases, and 6 bases lay outside the gene matches. CDR3 sequence reads: CASTVYRGNYGYTF. The CDR3 region has the DNA TGTGCCAGCACTGTATACAGGGGGAACTATGGCTACACCTTC.

The chain links TRBV6-1 to TRBJ1-5; 9 nucleotides agree with TRBD1. V gave up 7 bases and J gave up 5 bases; unmatched junction bases: 9. The CDR3 totals 15 residues. CDR1 MNHNS and CDR2 SASEGT come from the germline V gene. CDR3 residues: CASTPGQGIYQPQHF. CDR3 in DNA: TGTGCCAGCACCCCAGGACAGGGGATTTATCAGCCCCAGCATTTT.

J is TRBJ1-3 and V is TRBV4-2; the D is unclear. Germline V gives CDR1 LGHNA, CDR2 YNFKEQ. CDR3 length: 15 residues. Trimming shortened V by 4 bases and J by 0 bases, and 10 bases separated the two germline ends. The CDR3 protein is CASSPLTNSGNTIYF. The CDR3 DNA is TGTGCCAGCAGCCCACTGACAAACTCTGGAAACACCATATATTTT.

Only one count was recorded for this clone. The genes are TRBV11-2 and TRBJ1-2, with D tentatively TRBD1 (5 bases). The CDR3 consists of 16 residues. V lost 1 base and J lost 1, with 13 bases in between. CDR1 SGHAT and CDR2 FQNNGV come from the germline V gene. The CDR3 here is CASSLGWPGVNYGYTF. The CDR3, as DNA: TGTGCCAGCAGCTTAGGGTGGCCGGGGGTTAACTATGGCTACACCTTC.

The chain recombines TRBV7-9 with TRBJ2-5, with 12 bases fitting TRBD2. Germline CDR1 and CDR2: SEHNR and FQNEAQ (reference sequence). The V gene end was trimmed by 6 bases and the J gene end by 5 bases; junction bases not matched to a gene: 4. The CDR3 covers 14 residues. The CDR3 sequence is CASRLAGGTETQYF. The DNA of the CDR3 is TGTGCCAGCAGGCTAGCGGGGGGGACGGAGACCCAGTACTTC.

The gene calls are TRBV9 and TRBJ2-1; the D gene is possibly TRBD1 (6 bases). V was pared by 1 base and J by 0 bases, with 11 bases between. CDR1 is SGDLS and CDR2 is YYNGEE in the germline V gene. The CDR3 contains 16 residues. The CDR3 loop reads CASSVTGLYSYNEQFF. Written as DNA, the CDR3 is TGTGCCAGCAGCGTAACAGGGTTATACTCCTACAATGAGCAGTTCTTC.

The V and J genes are TRBV5-1 and TRBJ2-3, with a possible D match to TRBD1 (6 bases). CDR1 is SGHRS, CDR2 YFSETQ, per germline. The CDR3 extends over 16 amino acids. V dropped 1 base and J dropped 5 bases, with 17 bases sitting between them. The CDR3 DNA sequence: TGCGCCAGCAGCTTGAATGGCAGGGGAGTGGGAGATACGCAGTATTTT. Its translation is CASSLNGRGVGDTQYF.

This chain joins TRBV30 and TRBJ1-3; TRBD1 aligns across 7 bases. The CDR3 has 16 amino acids. CDR1 and CDR2 (germline): GTSNPN, SVGIG (reference sequence). The ends lost 2 bases at V and 0 bases at J; junction bases unmatched: 7. This chain's CDR3 is CAWSRDSLHSGNTIYF. CDR3 in DNA: TGTGCCTGGAGTCGGGACAGCCTTCACTCTGGAAACACCATATATTTT.

In the case of this clone: The same CDR3 is also encoded by other DNA sequences in this sample. V usage is TRBV6-4 and J usage is TRBJ1-2; D is possibly TRBD1 (5 bases). This CDR3 comprises 13 residues. V dropped 0 bases and J dropped 5 bases, with 7 bases sitting between them. The germline gives CDR1 MRHNA, CDR2 SNTAGT. In nucleotides, the CDR3 is TGTGCCAGCAGTGACTCTGGGACTTATGGCTACACCTTC. Its protein product is CASSDSGTYGYTF.

V is TRBV7-2 and J is TRBJ1-5; D may be TRBD1 (6 bases). The germline V gene has CDR1 SGHTA and CDR2 FQGNSA. Trimming cost V 6 bases and J 5 bases, with 11 bases left between them. The CDR3 is made up of 13 amino acids. CDR3 bases: TGTGCCAGCAGTGACAGGTTCGATCAGCCCCAGCATTTT. Protein product: CASSDRFDQPQHF.

This clone turned up a few times. The chain recombines TRBV19 with TRBJ2-2; perhaps TRBD1 as D (6 bases). Germline loops: CDR1 LNHDA, CDR2 SQIVND (reference sequence). The V and J ends lost 0 bases and 5 bases respectively, with 13 bases between them. The CDR3 runs to 16 residues. CDR3 sequence reads: CASSIDTGTRTGELFF. The DNA of the CDR3 is TGTGCCAGTAGTATAGATACCGGGACAAGAACCGGGGAGCTGTTTTTT.

Comments on this clone: At one end, the junction sequence differs from germline, possibly due to a read error. This chain connects TRBV7-9 to TRBJ2-5; possible D gene TRBD1, 6 bases. CDR1 is SEHNR and CDR2 is FQNEAQ in the germline V gene (reference sequence). The CDR3 spans 14 residues. The CDR3 here is CSSSPWDTQETQYF. DNA for the CDR3: TGTTCCAGCAGCCCCTGGGACACACAAGAGACCCAGTACTTC.